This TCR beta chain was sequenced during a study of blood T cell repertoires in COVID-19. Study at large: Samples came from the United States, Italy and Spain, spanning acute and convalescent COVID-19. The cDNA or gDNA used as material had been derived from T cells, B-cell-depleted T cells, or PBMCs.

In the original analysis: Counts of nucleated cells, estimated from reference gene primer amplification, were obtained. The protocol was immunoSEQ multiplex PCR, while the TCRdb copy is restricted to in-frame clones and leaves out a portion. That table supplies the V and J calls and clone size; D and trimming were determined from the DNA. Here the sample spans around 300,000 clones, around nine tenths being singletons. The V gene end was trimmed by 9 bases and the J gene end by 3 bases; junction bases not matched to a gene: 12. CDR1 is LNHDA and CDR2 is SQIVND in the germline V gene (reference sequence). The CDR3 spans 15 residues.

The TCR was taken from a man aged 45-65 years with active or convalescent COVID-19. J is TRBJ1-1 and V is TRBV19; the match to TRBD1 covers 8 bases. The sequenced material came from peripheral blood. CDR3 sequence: CASRGAGGFHTEAFF. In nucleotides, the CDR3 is TGTGCCAGCCGGGGGGCAGGGGGCTTCCACACTGAAGCTTTCTTT.